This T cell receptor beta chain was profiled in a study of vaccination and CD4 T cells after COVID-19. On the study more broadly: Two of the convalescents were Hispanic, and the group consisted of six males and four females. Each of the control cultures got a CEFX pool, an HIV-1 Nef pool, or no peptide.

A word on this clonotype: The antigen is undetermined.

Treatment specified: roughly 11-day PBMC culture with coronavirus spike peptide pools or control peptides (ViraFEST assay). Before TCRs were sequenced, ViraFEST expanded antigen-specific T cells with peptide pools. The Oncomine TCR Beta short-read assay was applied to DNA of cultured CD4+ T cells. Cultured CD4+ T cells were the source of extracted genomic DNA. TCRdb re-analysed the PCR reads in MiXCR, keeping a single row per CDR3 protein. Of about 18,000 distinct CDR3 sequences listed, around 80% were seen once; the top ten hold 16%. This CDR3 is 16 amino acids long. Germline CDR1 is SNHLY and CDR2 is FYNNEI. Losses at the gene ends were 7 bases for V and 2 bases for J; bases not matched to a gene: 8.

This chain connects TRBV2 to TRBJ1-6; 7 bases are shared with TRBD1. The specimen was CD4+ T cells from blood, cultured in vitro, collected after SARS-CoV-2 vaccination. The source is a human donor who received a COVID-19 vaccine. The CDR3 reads CASTRQGGTYNSPLHF. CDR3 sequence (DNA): TGTGCCAGCACCAGACAGGGAGGGACCTATAATTCACCCCTCCACTTT.